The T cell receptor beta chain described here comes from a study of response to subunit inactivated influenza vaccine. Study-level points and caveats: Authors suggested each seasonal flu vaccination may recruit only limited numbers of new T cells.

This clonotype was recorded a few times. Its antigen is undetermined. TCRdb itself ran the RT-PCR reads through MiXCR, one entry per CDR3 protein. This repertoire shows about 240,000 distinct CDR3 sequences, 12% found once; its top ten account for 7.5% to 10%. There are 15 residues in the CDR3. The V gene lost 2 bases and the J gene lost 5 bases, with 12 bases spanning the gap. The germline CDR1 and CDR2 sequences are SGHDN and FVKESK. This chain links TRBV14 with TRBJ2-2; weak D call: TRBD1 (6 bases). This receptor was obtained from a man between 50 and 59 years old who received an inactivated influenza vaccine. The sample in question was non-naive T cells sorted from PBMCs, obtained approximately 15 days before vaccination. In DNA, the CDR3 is TGTGCCAGCAGCCAACTACAGGGTGGGACCGGGGAGCTGTTTTTT. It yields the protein CASSQLQGGTGELFF.